A single TCR beta chain is shown here with its context. The sample comes from a study of blood T cell repertoires in COVID-19. Study background: The United States, Italy and Spain provided the acute and convalescent COVID-19 samples. PBMCs, B-cell-depleted T cells, or T cells provided the cDNA or gDNA that made up the material.

As handled by the study authors: Estimation of nucleated cell counts relied on the amplification of reference gene primers. Method: immunoSEQ multiplex PCR; TCRdb's copy keeps in-frame clones and lacks some. V and J calls and clone size are given by that table; D and trimming were obtained from the DNA. The sample has just over 150,000 clones; 80% are singletons. CDR1 is SGHAT and CDR2 is FQNNGV in the germline V gene. This CDR3 comprises 17 residues. After removal of 3 bases from V and 8 bases from J, the junction contained 9 bases not matched to a gene. The gene calls are TRBV11-2 and TRBJ2-1; 14 bases map to TRBD2. The sequence was collected from a man between 60 and 75 years old with acute or convalescent COVID-19. The specimen sequenced was peripheral blood. The CDR3 sequence is CASSLGRLAGGPHEQFF. The CDR3 DNA reads TGTGCCAGCAGCTTGGGACGACTAGCGGGGGGGCCACATGAGCAGTTCTTC.